This TCR beta chain was captured in a study of T cells in Graves' hyperthyroidism and ophthalmopathy. Ophthalmopathy cases scored 3 or more on the Clinical Activity Score and 4 or more on NOSPECS grade, with duration below 3 months. There were TCR beta CDR3 regions amplified from RNA transcripts. With the HTBI primer set, the TCR CDR3 went through a first round of RT-PCR. TCRdb ran MiXCR on the multiplex PCR reads and lists one entry per CDR3 protein. Here the sample spans a few hundred thousand distinct CDR3 sequences, roughly an eighth being singletons. This clonotype was counted at least ten times. Its specificity is unknown. Study findings and constraints: A model built on 13 V-J features separated ophthalmopathy from stable hyperthyroidism.

CDR1 MNHEY and CDR2 SMNVEV come from the germline V gene (reference sequence). Trimming left V 2 bases short and J 6 bases short, with 23 bases between. CDR3 length: 17 amino acids. Sample: blood. The gene calls are TRBV27 and TRBJ2-7; tentative D call: TRBD2 (5 bases). This TCR was recovered from a woman in her thirties or forties with Graves' ophthalmopathy. CDR3 sequence: CASSLIPGKKLPSEQYF. In DNA, the CDR3 is TGTGCCAGCAGTTTAATTCCGGGAAAGAAGTTACCTAGCGAGCAGTACTTC.